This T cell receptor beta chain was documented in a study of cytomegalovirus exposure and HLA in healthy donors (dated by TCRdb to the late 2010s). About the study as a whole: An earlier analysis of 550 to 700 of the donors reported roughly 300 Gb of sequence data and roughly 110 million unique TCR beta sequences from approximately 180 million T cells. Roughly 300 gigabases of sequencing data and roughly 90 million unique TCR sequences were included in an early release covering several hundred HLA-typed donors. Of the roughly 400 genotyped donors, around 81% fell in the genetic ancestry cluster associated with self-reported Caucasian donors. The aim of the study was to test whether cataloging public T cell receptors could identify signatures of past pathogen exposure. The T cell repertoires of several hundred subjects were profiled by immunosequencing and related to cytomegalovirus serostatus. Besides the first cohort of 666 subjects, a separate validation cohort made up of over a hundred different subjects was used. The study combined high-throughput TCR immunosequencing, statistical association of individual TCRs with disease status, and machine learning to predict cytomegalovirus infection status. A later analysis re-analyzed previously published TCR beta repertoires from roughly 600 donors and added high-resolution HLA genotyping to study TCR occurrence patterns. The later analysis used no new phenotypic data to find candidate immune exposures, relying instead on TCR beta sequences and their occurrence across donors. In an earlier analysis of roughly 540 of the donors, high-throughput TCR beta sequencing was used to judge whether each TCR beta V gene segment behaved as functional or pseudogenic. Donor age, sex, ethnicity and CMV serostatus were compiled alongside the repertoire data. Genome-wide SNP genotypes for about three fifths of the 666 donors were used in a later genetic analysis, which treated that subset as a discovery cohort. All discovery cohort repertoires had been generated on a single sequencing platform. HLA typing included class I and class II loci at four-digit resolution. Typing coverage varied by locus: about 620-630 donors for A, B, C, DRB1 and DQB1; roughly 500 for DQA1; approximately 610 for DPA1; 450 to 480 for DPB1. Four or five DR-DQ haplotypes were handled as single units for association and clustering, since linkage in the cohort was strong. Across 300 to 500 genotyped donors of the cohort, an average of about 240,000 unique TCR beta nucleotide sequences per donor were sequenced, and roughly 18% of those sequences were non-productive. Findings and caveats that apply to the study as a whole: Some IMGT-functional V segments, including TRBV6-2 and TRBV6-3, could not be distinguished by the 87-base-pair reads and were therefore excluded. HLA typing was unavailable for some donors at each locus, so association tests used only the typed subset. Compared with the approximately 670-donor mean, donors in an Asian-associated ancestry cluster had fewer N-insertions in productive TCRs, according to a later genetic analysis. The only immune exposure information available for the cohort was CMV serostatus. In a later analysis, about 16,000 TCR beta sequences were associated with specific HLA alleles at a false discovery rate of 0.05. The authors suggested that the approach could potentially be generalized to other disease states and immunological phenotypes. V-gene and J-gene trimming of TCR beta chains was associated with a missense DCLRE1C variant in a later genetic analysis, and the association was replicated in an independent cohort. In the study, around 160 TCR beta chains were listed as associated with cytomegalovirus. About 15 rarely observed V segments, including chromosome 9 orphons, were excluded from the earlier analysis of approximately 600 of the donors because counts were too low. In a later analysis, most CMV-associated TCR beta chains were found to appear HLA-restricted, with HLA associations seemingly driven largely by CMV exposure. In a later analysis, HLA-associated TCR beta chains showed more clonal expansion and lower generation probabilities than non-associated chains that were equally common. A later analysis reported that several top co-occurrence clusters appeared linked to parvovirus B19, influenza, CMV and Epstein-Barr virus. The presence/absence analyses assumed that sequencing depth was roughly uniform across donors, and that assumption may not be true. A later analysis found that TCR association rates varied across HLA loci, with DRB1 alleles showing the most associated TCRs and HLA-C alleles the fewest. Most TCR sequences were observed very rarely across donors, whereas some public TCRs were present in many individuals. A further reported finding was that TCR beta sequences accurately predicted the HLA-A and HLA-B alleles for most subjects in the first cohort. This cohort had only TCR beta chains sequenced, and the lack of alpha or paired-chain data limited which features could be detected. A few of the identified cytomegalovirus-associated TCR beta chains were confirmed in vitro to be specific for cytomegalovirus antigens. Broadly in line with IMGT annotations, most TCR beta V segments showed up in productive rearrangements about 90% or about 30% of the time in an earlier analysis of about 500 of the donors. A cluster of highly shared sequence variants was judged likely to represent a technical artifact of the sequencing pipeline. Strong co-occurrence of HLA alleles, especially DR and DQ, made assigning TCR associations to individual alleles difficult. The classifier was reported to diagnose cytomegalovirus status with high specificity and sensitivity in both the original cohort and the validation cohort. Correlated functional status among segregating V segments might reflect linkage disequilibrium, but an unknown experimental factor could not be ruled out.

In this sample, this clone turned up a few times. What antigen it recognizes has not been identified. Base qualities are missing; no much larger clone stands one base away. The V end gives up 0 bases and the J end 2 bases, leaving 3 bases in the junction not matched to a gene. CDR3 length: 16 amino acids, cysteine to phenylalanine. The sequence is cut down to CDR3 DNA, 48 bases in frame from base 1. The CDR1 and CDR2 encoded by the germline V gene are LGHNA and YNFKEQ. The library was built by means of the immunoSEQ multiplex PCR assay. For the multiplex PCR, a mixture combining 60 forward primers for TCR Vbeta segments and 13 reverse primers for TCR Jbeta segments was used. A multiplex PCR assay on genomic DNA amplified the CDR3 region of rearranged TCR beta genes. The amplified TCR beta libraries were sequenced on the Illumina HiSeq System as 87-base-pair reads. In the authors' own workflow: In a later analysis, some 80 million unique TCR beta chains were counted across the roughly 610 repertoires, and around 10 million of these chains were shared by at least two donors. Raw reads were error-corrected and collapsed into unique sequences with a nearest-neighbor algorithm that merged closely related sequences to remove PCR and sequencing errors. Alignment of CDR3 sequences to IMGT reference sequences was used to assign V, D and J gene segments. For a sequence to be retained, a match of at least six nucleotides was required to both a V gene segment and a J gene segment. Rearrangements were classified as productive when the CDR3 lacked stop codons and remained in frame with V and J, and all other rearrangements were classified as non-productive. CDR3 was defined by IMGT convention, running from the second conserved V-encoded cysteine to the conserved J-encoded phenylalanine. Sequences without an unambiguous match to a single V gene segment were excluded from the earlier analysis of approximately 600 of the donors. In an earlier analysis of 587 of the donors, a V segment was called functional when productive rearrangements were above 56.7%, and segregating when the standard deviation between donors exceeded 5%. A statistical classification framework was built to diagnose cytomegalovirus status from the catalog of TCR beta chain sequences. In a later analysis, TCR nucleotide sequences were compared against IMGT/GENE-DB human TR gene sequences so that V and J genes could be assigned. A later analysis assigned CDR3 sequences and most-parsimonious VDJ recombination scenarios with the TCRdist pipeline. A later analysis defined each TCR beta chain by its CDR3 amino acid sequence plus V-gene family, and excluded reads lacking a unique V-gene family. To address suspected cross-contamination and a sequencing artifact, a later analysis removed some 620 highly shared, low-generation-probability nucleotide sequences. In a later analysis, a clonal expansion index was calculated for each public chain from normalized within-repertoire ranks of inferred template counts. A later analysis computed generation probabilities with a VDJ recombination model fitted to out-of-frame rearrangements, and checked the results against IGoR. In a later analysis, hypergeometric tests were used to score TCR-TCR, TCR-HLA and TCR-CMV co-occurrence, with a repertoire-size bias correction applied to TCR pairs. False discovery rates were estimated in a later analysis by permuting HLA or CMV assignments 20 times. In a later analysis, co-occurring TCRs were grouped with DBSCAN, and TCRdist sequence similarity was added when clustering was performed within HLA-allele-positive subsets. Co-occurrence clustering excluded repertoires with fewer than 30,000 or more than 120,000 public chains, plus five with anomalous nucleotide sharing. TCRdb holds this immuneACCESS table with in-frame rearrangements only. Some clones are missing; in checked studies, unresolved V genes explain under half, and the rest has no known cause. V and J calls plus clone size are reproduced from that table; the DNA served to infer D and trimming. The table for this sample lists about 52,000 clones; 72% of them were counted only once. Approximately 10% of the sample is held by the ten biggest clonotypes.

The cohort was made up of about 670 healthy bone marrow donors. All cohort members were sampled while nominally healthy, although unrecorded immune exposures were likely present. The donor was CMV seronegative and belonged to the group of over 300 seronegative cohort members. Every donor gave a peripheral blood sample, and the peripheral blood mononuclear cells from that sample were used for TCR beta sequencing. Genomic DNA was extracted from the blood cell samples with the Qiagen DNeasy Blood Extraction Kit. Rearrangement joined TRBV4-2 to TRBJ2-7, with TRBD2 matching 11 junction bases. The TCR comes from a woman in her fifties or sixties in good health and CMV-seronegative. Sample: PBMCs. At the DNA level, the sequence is TGTGCCAGCAGCCAAGATCAGACTAGCGGGGCCTACGAGCAGTACTTC. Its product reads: CASSQDQTSGAYEQYF.